The T cell receptor (beta chain) described here comes from a study of OX40 agonist ivuxolimab in advanced cancers. The wider study: Three patients, one with hepatocellular carcinoma and two with cutaneous melanoma, responded partially.

Patients with a history of autoimmune disease or on systemic immunosuppression were excluded. The data were produced by immunoSEQ multiplex PCR, yet TCRdb's version contains in-frame clones alone and is incomplete. The data show tens of thousands of clones, 80% to 90% seen once. This sequence originates from an adult with an advanced solid tumor such as melanoma, head and neck, liver or kidney cancer. The specimen comprised CD4+ or CD8+ T cells sorted from blood, sampled in a trial of the OX40 agonist ivuxolimab.

In DNA form, the CDR3 reads TGCGCCAGCAGCCAAGACTTAAGGGGGCTCGCCTATAATTCACCCCTCCACTTT. Translated, it gives CASSQDLRGLAYNSPLHF. The rearrangement links TRBV4-3 to TRBJ1-6; the match to TRBD1 covers 7 bases. The V segment lost 0 bases and the J segment 2 bases; nucleotides outside the gene matches: 7. This CDR3 comprises 18 residues. CDR1 and CDR2 (germline): LGHNA, YSLEER.